This entry is about one T cell receptor beta chain. The target antigen is unknown. This sample stems from a study of T cell repertoires in cytomegalovirus infection. Study overall: In public TCR beta signatures, there were indications of both CMV infection and matching HLA type. Study-wide points: It was HLA-C-restricted CMV-specific TCR beta clonotypes that dominated the response ex vivo. The study identified carriers of CMV plus the relevant HLA from cumulative public TCR beta family frequency.

Each CDR3 protein is one row after TCRdb ran MiXCR on the reads. The data show 97,000 or so distinct CDR3 sequences, with 16% seen just once and around 8.2% held by the top ten. The CDR3 runs to 15 residues. The germline V gene has CDR1 MDHEN and CDR2 SYDVKM. Trimming shortened V by 5 bases and J by 7 bases, and 20 bases separated the two germline ends. Sequences were obtained from PBMCs. This clonotype was sampled from a human donor in good health (CMV status not recorded). Some clones in this sample may be carry-over from other donors' samples. V gene TRBV28 combines with J gene TRBJ1-2; perhaps TRBD1 as D (5 bases). CDR3 region: CASSPSNWGESGYTF. The CDR3 region has the DNA TGTGCCAGCAGTCCCTCCAATTGGGGGGAAAGTGGCTACACCTTC.